Listed here are 12 T cell receptor beta chains from one sample, sequenced in a study of Ad26.COV2.S vaccination and SARS-CoV-2 variants. Repertoires were generated with immunoSEQ multiplex PCR, while TCRdb's copy carries only in-frame clones and drops some. The sample lists about half a million clones, 89% occurring once. Treatment noted: 15 to 20 received Ad26.COV2.S at low or high dose, single or two shots; five or six received placebo; per-sample allocation not given. Material that was analyzed had been drawn on day 63 after the first vaccine or placebo injection. The starting material was peripheral blood, obtained in a trial of Ad26.COV2.S vaccine versus placebo. Receptors originate from a person aged 18-60 years who received the Ad26.COV2.S COVID-19 vaccine or a placebo.

CDR3 amino acids: CASSRQGRNQPQHF. As DNA, the CDR3 is TGTGCCAGCAGTAGACAGGGCCGCAATCAGCCCCAGCATTTT. The V and J genes are TRBV27 and TRBJ1-5, with 7 bases fitting TRBD1. This CDR3 is 14 amino acids long. The junction had 3 bases not matched to a gene; V was cut back by 5 bases and J by 2 bases. Germline loops: CDR1 MNHEY, CDR2 SMNVEV (reference sequence).

Here the CDR3 reads CASSQDVVGTYNSPLHF. Here the CDR3 DNA reads TGCGCCAGCAGCCAAGATGTTGTGGGGACCTATAATTCACCCCTCCACTTT. This chain uses TRBV4-3 with TRBJ1-6; the D is unclear. This CDR3 has 17 residues. CDR1 is LGHNA and CDR2 is YSLEER in the germline V gene. Trimming shortened V by 0 bases and J by 2 bases, and 11 bases separated the two germline ends.

The rearrangement links TRBV28 to TRBJ2-7; D unresolved. V was trimmed by 5 bases and J by 9 bases, leaving 11 bases between them. This CDR3 is built from 11 residues. In germline, CDR1 is MDHEN, CDR2 SYDVKM. The CDR3 nucleotides are TGTGCCAGCAGTACCCTCGCCATGCAGTACTTC. It codes for CASSTLAMQYF.

The V gene is TRBV7-9, the J gene TRBJ2-7; 8 bases align to TRBD1. The CDR3 has 15 amino acids. Germline values: CDR1 SEHNR, CDR2 FQNEAQ (reference sequence). V lost 3 bases and J lost 4; bases outside the gene matches: 8. In nucleotides, the CDR3 is TGTGCCAGCAGCTTGACAGGGGAGGCACCGTACGAGCAGTACTTC. Translated, it gives CASSLTGEAPYEQYF.

Note on this clone: Other DNA sequences in the sample encode the same CDR3. The chain employs TRBV7-9 and TRBJ2-3, with unresolved D. The germline V gene has CDR1 SEHNR and CDR2 FQNEAQ (reference sequence). V was pared by 8 bases and J by 0 bases, with 9 bases between. The CDR3 has 13 amino acids. The CDR3: CASRLGSTDTQYF. The CDR3 coding sequence is TGTGCCAGCCGGCTGGGAAGCACAGATACGCAGTATTTT.

This clone was observed a handful of times. The J gene is TRBJ1-6, the V gene TRBV5-4; no reliable D call. This CDR3 has 14 amino acids. Deletions cut 4 bases from V and 8 bases from J, with 13 bases between. The germline CDR1 and CDR2 sequences are SGHNT and YYREEE (reference sequence). For the CDR3, the DNA is TGTGCCAGCAGCCCGGGCTACGCAGATTCACCCCTCCACTTT. The encoded protein is CASSPGYADSPLHF.

This clone was picked up one time. V is TRBV6-4 and J is TRBJ1-1, with D tentatively TRBD1 (5 bases). Germline V gives CDR1 MRHNA, CDR2 SNTAGT. The CDR3 extends over 14 amino acids. Trimming left V 7 bases short and J 4 bases short, with 16 bases between. DNA for the CDR3: TGTGCCAGCAAAACGACGGGGGAGGGCACTGAAGCTTTCTTT. Protein sequence: CASKTTGEGTEAFF.

The chain is built from TRBV7-3 and TRBJ2-7; D is unclear. The CDR3 runs 15 residues. Germline V gene data show CDR1 as SGHTA and CDR2 as FQGTGA. Trimming left V 3 bases short and J 4 bases short, with 16 bases between. In DNA form, the CDR3 reads TGTGCCAGCAGCTTGTTTCTAGACTCCCGATACGAGCAGTACTTC. Protein: CASSLFLDSRYEQYF.

The genes are TRBV5-1 and TRBJ2-1, with D unclear. Trimming stripped 1 base from V and 2 bases from J, with 13 bases between. The CDR3 has 16 residues. Germline V CDR1 and CDR2: SGHRS, YFSETQ. CDR3 nucleotides: TGCGCCAGCAGCTTGCGCTTCGCAGGTACCTACAATGAGCAGTTCTTC. Translating gives CASSLRFAGTYNEQFF.

The rearrangement links TRBV5-1 to TRBJ2-3; TRBD2 is a possible D gene (6 bases). The ends were cut back, 0 bases at V and 0 bases at J, with 11 bases in the middle. This CDR3 spans 16 amino acids. From germline, CDR1 is SGHRS and CDR2 YFSETQ. The CDR3 coding sequence is TGCGCCAGCAGCTTGGTTCCTGGGGGGAGCACAGATACGCAGTATTTT. Protein product: CASSLVPGGSTDTQYF.

The chain recombines TRBV5-1 with TRBJ1-2; 9 nucleotides line up with TRBD1. The junction had 9 bases not matched to a gene; V was cut back by 4 bases and J by 8 bases. The CDR3 is 14 amino acids. Germline V gene data show CDR1 as SGHRS and CDR2 as YFSETQ. The CDR3 nucleotides are TGCGCCAGCAGCCCGGACAGGGGATCCCGAGGCTACACCTTC. This encodes CASSPDRGSRGYTF. Together with reference TRBV5-1 and TRBJ1-2, the CDR3 gives the full variable domain: KAGVTQTPRYLIKTRGQQVTLSCSPISGHRSVSWYQQTPGQGLQFLFEYFSETQRNKGNFPGRFSGRQFSNSRSEMNVSTLELGDSALYLCASSPDRGSRGYTFGSGTRLTVV.

V usage is TRBV7-2 and J usage is TRBJ2-7, with D unclear. Looked up from germline, CDR1 is SGHTA and CDR2 is FQGNSA. This CDR3 comprises 15 residues. The V gene lost 1 base and the J gene lost 2 bases, with 12 bases spanning the gap. The CDR3 region is CASSLVVERTYEQYF. The DNA for the CDR3 is TGTGCCAGCAGCTTAGTAGTGGAGAGGACCTACGAGCAGTACTTC.